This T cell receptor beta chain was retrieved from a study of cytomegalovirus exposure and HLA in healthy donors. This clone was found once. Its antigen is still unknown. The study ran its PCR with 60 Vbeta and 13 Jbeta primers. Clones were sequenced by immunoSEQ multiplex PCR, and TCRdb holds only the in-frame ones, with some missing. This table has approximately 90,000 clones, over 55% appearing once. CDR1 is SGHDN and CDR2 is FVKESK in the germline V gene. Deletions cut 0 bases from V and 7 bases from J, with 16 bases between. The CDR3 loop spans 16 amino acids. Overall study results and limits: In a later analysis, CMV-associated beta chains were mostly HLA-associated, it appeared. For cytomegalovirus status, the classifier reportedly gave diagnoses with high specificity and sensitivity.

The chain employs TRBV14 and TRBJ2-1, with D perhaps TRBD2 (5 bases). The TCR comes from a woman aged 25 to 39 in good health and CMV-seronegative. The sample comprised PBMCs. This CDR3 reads CASSQELAFGRNEQFF. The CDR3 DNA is TGTGCCAGCAGCCAAGAGTTAGCGTTCGGCAGGAATGAGCAGTTCTTC.